The next 23 T cell receptor beta chains were all read from a single sample in a study of CD8 T cells in Susac syndrome. Reverse transcription of roughly 0.45 to 1 ug RNA used random hexamers. One entry per CDR3 protein results from TCRdb running MiXCR on the immunoSEQ multiplex PCR reads. The sample has fewer than 80,000 distinct CDR3 sequences, around 96% seen once. The sample taken for sequencing was CD8+ T cells from PBMCs. The source of these receptors is a human donor with multiple sclerosis.

This clonotype was found once. The chain uses TRBV7-9 and TRBJ2-5, with 7 bases matching TRBD1. With V trimmed by 11 bases and J by 5 bases, 11 bases remained unmatched. Germline V gene data show CDR1 as SEHNR and CDR2 as FQNEAQ (reference sequence). CDR3 length: 13 amino acids. This CDR3 is CACQTGSGETQYF. DNA for the CDR3: TGTGCCTGCCAGACAGGGTCAGGGGAGACCCAGTACTTC. Filled out from reference TRBV7-9 and TRBJ2-5, the complete variable domain reads DTGVSQNPRHKITKRGQNVTFRCDPISEHNRLYWYRQTLGQGPEFLTYFQNEAQLEKSRLLSDRFSAERPKGSFSTLEIQRTEQGDSAMYLCACQTGSGETQYFGPGTRLLVL.

This chain connects TRBV14 to TRBJ2-1, with D unclear. The CDR3 loop spans 13 amino acids. Germline CDR1 reads SGHDN; CDR2 reads FVKESK. Trimming stripped 0 bases from V and 9 bases from J, with 9 bases between. CDR3 residues: CASSQEAWGEQFF. As DNA, the CDR3 is TGTGCCAGCAGCCAAGAGGCATGGGGTGAGCAGTTCTTC.

The CDR3 spells CASRGTGGHNEQFF. CDR3 DNA: TGTGCCAGCAGGGGGACAGGGGGCCACAATGAGCAGTTCTTC. V gene TRBV28 combines with J gene TRBJ2-1; 12 bases align to TRBD1. J was trimmed by 5 bases and V by 6 bases; bases with no gene match: 2. This CDR3 spans 14 amino acids. CDR1 is MDHEN, CDR2 SYDVKM, per germline.

The genes are TRBV7-9 and TRBJ1-2, with D perhaps matching TRBD1 (6 bases). The CDR3 has 15 residues. Trimming took off 1 base at V and 4 bases at J, with 13 bases between the two ends. Germline assignment: CDR1 SEHNR and CDR2 FQNEAQ (reference sequence). CDR3 amino acids: CASSLVGGAGYGYTF. The CDR3 DNA is TGTGCCAGCAGCTTAGTCGGGGGCGCGGGCTATGGCTACACCTTC.

The chain couples TRBV15 to TRBJ2-7; D may be TRBD1 (6 bases). This CDR3 is built from 13 residues. CDR1 is LNHNV, CDR2 YYDKDF, per germline (reference sequence). The V end lost 1 base, the J end lost 3 bases, and 7 bases lay between the germline ends. In DNA, the CDR3 is TGTGCCACCAGCAGAGCAGGGGACTACGAGCAGTACTTC. This gives the protein CATSRAGDYEQYF. The whole variable domain, filled in from reference TRBV15 and TRBJ2-7, reads DAMVIQNPRYQVTQFGKPVTLSCSQTLNHNVMYWYQQKSSQAPKLLFHYYDKDFNNEADTPDNFQSRRPNTSFCFLDIRSPGLGDTAMYLCATSRAGDYEQYFGPGTRLTVT.

A few counts support this clonotype. The chain recombines TRBV30 with TRBJ1-5; D remains ambiguous. The V and J ends lost 5 bases and 5 bases respectively, with 13 bases between them. This CDR3 spans 13 amino acids. In germline, CDR1 is GTSNPN, CDR2 SVGIG (reference sequence). In DNA form, the CDR3 reads TGTGCCTGGGCTGGGTTTGGGGATCAGCCCCAGCATTTT. It codes for CAWAGFGDQPQHF.

This chain's CDR3 is CASNTLDGLQSYEQYF. CDR3 sequence (DNA): TGTGCCAGCAATACTTTAGACGGGCTTCAATCCTACGAGCAGTACTTC. The chain links TRBV28 to TRBJ2-7, with unresolved D. Trimming cost V 7 bases and J 1 base, with 20 bases left between them. The V gene's germline CDR1 is MDHEN and CDR2 SYDVKM. The CDR3 is 16 amino acids.

The chain links TRBV29-1 to TRBJ2-1; D gene ambiguous. Germline values: CDR1 SQVTM, CDR2 ANQGSEA. CDR3 size: 10 residues. Trimming removed 5 bases at V and 13 bases at J, with 12 bases between. CDR3 bases: TGCAGCGTTTACGCGACCTCCCAGTTCTTC. Protein sequence: CSVYATSQFF.

Here the CDR3 reads CASSSPGQGLQETQYF. The CDR3 coding sequence is TGCGCCAGCAGTTCCCCAGGACAGGGACTTCAAGAGACCCAGTACTTC. The rearrangement joins TRBV5-1 to TRBJ2-5; 8 nucleotides align to TRBD1. V trimming: 5 bases; J trimming: 2 bases; junction bases outside the gene matches: 11. Germline V lookup: CDR1 SGHRS, CDR2 YFSETQ. The CDR3 is 16 amino acids.

The chain employs TRBV2 and TRBJ1-4; no definite D call. This CDR3 contains 14 residues. Germline lookup yields CDR1 SNHLY and CDR2 FYNNEI. Trimming took 11 bases from V and 3 from J, leaving 16 bases between them. The CDR3 sequence: CAGLHKVPNEKLFF. As DNA, the CDR3 is TGTGCCGGGCTACACAAGGTCCCTAATGAAAAACTGTTTTTT.

The V gene is TRBV20-1, the J gene TRBJ2-7; TRBD1 aligns across 7 bases. The CDR3 length is 13 residues. Germline assignment: CDR1 DFQATT and CDR2 SNEGSKA (reference sequence). The V gene end was trimmed by 5 bases and the J gene end by 3 bases; junction bases not matched to a gene: 7. The CDR3 bases are TGCAGTGCTGGGGACAGATACCTCTACGAGCAGTACTTC. Protein: CSAGDRYLYEQYF.

The chain joins TRBV30 to TRBJ2-2; 8 bases are shared with TRBD1. The CDR3 spans 14 residues. The germline gives CDR1 GTSNPN, CDR2 SVGIG (reference sequence). Germline trimming cut 5 bases from V and 6 bases from J; bases unmatched to any gene: 8. CDR3 protein: CAWRTGQVPGELFF. DNA of the CDR3: TGTGCCTGGCGTACGGGACAGGTTCCCGGGGAGCTGTTTTTT.

The rearrangement uses TRBV7-9 and TRBJ2-6; TRBD1 matches 11 bases. The CDR3 totals 18 residues. Looked up from germline, CDR1 is SEHNR and CDR2 is FQNEAQ (reference sequence). Trimming took 6 bases from V and 1 from J; bases not matched to a gene: 8. The CDR3 DNA follows: TGTGCCAGCAGACCCATGGGACAGGGGGAATCTGGGGCCAACGTCCTGACTTTC. As protein: CASRPMGQGESGANVLTF.

The V and J genes are TRBV20-1 and TRBJ2-1; 9 bases agree with TRBD2. Per germline, CDR1 DFQATT and CDR2 SNEGSKA (reference sequence). The V gene end was trimmed by 4 bases and the J gene end by 3 bases; junction bases not matched to a gene: 7. This CDR3 region has 15 residues. The CDR3 nucleotides read TGCAGTGCTAACATAGCGGGAGCCGGCTACAATGAGCAGTTCTTC. Encoded protein: CSANIAGAGYNEQFF.

The chain couples TRBV7-2 to TRBJ2-7, with D perhaps assigned TRBD1 or TRBD2 (5 bases each). Looked up from germline, CDR1 is SGHTA and CDR2 is FQGNSA. V was trimmed by 5 bases and J by 7 bases, leaving 24 bases between them. This CDR3 has 16 amino acids. CDR3 sequence: CASSLGRYGRAGEQYF. Here the CDR3 DNA reads TGTGCCAGCAGCCTCGGACGATATGGCAGGGCGGGTGAGCAGTACTTC.

This clonotype was detected only once. V usage is TRBV29-1 and J usage is TRBJ2-6; tentative D call: TRBD2 (5 bases). The germline V gene encodes CDR1 SQVTM and CDR2 ANQGSEA. This CDR3 contains 16 residues. V lost 8 bases to trimming and J lost 4 bases, with 21 bases between them. DNA for the CDR3: TGCAGCCCCGCGAGGCCCGGGCGGGCCGGGGCCAACGTCCTGACTTTC. It specifies CSPARPGRAGANVLTF.

The V gene is TRBV29-1, the J gene TRBJ1-2; weak D call: TRBD1 (6 bases). V gave up 3 bases and J gave up 3 bases, with 11 bases separating them. Germline V CDR1 and CDR2: SQVTM, ANQGSEA. The CDR3 totals 13 residues. CDR3 amino acids: CSVEQGKDYGYTF. DNA for the CDR3: TGCAGCGTTGAGCAGGGGAAAGACTATGGCTACACCTTC.

The rearrangement links TRBV7-9 to TRBJ2-7; no clear D gene. Per germline, CDR1 SEHNR and CDR2 FQNEAQ (reference sequence). The V and J ends lost 5 bases and 5 bases respectively, with 7 bases between them. This CDR3 is 11 amino acids long. CDR3 in DNA: TGTGCCAGCAGCATTAGGGACGAGCAGTACTTC. Its protein product is CASSIRDEQYF.

The rearrangement links TRBV29-1 to TRBJ2-3, with 7 bases that match TRBD1. The CDR3 runs to 14 residues. The V segment lost 4 bases and the J segment 6 bases; nucleotides outside the gene matches: 10. CDR1 is SQVTM, CDR2 ANQGSEA, per germline. CDR3 sequence reads: CSVGPQGVGDTQYF. Written as DNA, the CDR3 is TGCAGCGTTGGACCGCAGGGGGTGGGGGATACGCAGTATTTT.

The table lists this clonotype with a count of one. V is TRBV7-9 and J is TRBJ1-2; D may be TRBD1 (6 bases). The V gene lost 5 bases and the J gene lost 2 bases, with 27 bases spanning the gap. CDR1 is SEHNR, CDR2 FQNEAQ, per germline (reference sequence). This CDR3 has 19 residues. CDR3 bases: TGTGCCAGCAGCGGTTTAAGGGGCAAGAGGGCAGGGGACAACTATGGCTACACCTTC. It is translated as CASSGLRGKRAGDNYGYTF.

The count of this clonotype is one. The V call is TRBV30, the J call TRBJ1-6; no definite D call. Deletions cut 8 bases from V and 2 bases from J, with 7 bases between. The CDR3 is 12 amino acids. Per germline, CDR1 GTSNPN and CDR2 SVGIG (reference sequence). The CDR3 sequence is CAHGTYNSPLHF. The CDR3 DNA reads TGTGCCCACGGGACCTATAATTCACCCCTCCACTTT. Complete variable domain (other parts from reference TRBV30 and TRBJ1-6): SQTIHQWPATLVQPVGSPLSLECTVEGTSNPNLYWYRQAAGRGLQLLFYSVGIGQISSEVPQNLSASRPQDRQFILSSKKLLLSDSGFYLCAHGTYNSPLHFGNGTRLTVT.

The chain recombines TRBV18 with TRBJ1-1, with a tentative D call TRBD1 (5 bases). Deletions cut 2 bases from V and 1 base from J, with 8 bases between. Germline V gene data show CDR1 as KGHSH and CDR2 as LQKENI. The CDR3 consists of 14 residues. Here the CDR3 DNA reads TGTGCCAGCTCACCATCGGACACGAACACTGAAGCTTTCTTT. Its protein product is CASSPSDTNTEAFF.

This chain joins TRBV23-1 and TRBJ1-1, with D perhaps matching TRBD1 (6 bases). TRBV23-1 is classed as an ORF, of uncertain function. This CDR3 has 13 residues. The V end was cut by 4 bases, the J end by 4 bases, with 10 bases between. The CDR3 reads CASSPRGGTEAFF. The CDR3 nucleotides read TGCGCCAGCAGTCCCAGGGGAGGCACTGAAGCTTTCTTT.